Below, 5 T cell receptor beta chains from the same sample are listed, as sequenced in a study of blood T cell repertoires in COVID-19. Data came from immunoSEQ multiplex PCR; TCRdb stores just in-frame clones and leaves some out. Of over 250,000 clones in the sample, roughly 92% were seen once. Source material: peripheral blood. The receptors here all came from a woman aged 30 to 39 with COVID-19, enrolled during active disease.

V usage is TRBV6-6 and J usage is TRBJ1-2, with 9 bases aligning to TRBD1. The CDR3 has 13 residues. In germline, CDR1 is MNHNY, CDR2 SVGAGI (reference sequence). The V and J ends lost 4 bases and 3 bases, in that order; junction bases with no gene match: 0. CDR3 in amino acids: CASSWTGDYGYTF. CDR3 sequence (DNA): TGTGCCAGCAGTTGGACAGGGGACTATGGCTACACCTTC.

The V call is TRBV10-3, the J call TRBJ2-3; 11 bases are a match to TRBD1. CDR1 and CDR2 (germline): ENHRY, SYGVKD. J gave up 2 bases and V 11 bases, and 3 bases lay outside the gene matches. The CDR3 totals 13 residues. CDR3 DNA sequence: TGTGCCGGACAGGGGGCGCACACAGATACGCAGTATTTT. It codes for CAGQGAHTDTQYF.

The sample holds one count of this clone. This chain uses TRBV5-8 with TRBJ1-2, with D perhaps matching TRBD1 (5 bases). Germline V gene lookup returns CDR1 SGHTS and CDR2 YDEGEE. Between the trimmed V and J ends, which lost 0 bases and 6 bases, there was a span of 9 bases. The CDR3 runs 13 residues. Here the CDR3 DNA reads TGTGCCAGCAGCTTGGGCAGGGTAGATGGCTACACCTTC. It encodes CASSLGRVDGYTF.

V and J are TRBV27 and TRBJ1-5; no reliable D call. CDR3 length: 14 residues. The germline V gene has CDR1 MNHEY and CDR2 SMNVEV (reference sequence). Trimming took off 0 bases at V and 5 bases at J, with 8 bases between the two ends. CDR3 loop: CASSLSLRDQPQHF. CDR3 nucleotide sequence: TGTGCCAGCAGTTTATCGTTGCGAGATCAGCCCCAGCATTTT.

This rearrangement joins TRBV30 to TRBJ2-5, with D possibly TRBD1 on 6 matching bases. CDR1 and CDR2 (germline): GTSNPN, SVGIG (reference sequence). Trimming pared 0 bases from V and 4 bases from J, leaving 12 bases between. This CDR3 has 14 residues. The CDR3 loop is CAWSVHRARETQYF. The DNA for the CDR3 is TGTGCCTGGAGTGTACACAGGGCGAGAGAGACCCAGTACTTC.